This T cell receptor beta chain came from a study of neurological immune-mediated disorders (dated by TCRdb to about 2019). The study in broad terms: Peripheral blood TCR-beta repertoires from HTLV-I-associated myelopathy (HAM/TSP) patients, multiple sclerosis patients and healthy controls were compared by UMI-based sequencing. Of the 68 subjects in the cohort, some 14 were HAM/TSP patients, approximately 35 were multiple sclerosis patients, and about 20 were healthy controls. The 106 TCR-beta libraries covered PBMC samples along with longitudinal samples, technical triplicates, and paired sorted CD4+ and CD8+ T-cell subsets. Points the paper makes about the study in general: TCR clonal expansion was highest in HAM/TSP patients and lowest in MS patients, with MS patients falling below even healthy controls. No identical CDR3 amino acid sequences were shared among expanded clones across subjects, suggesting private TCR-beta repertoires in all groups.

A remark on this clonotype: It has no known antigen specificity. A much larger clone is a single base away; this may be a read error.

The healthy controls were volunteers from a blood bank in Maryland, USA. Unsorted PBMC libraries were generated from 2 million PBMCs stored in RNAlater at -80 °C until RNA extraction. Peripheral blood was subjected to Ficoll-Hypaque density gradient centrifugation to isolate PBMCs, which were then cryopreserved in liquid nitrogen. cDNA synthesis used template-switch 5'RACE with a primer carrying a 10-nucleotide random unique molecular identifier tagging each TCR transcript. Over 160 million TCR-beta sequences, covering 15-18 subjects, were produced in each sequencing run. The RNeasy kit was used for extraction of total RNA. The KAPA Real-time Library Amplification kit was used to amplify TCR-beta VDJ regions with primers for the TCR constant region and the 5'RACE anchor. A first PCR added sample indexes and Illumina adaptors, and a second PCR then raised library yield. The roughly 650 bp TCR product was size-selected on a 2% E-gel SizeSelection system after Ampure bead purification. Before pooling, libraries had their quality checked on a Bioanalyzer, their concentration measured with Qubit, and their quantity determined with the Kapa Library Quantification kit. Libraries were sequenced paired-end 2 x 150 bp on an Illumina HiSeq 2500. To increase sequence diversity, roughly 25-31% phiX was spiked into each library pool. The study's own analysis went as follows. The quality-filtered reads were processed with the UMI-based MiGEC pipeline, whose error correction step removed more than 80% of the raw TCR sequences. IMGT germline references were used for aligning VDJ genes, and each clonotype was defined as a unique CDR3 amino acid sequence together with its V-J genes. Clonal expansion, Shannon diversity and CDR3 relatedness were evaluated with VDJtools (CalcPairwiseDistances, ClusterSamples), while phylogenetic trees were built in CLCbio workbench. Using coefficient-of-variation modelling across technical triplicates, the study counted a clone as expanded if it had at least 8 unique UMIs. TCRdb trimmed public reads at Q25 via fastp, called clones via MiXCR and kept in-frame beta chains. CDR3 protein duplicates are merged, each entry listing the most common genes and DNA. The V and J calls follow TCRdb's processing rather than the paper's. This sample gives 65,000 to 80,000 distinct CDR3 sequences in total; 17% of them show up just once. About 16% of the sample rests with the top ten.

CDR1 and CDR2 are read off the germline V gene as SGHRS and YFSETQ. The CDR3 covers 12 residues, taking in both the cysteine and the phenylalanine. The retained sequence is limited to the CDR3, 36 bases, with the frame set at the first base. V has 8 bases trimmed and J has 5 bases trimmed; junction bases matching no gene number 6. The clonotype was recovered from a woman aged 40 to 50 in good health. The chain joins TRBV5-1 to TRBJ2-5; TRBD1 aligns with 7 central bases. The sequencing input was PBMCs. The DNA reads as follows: TGCGCCAGAAGCGGACAGGTTGAGACCCAGTACTTC. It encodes CARSGQVETQYF.